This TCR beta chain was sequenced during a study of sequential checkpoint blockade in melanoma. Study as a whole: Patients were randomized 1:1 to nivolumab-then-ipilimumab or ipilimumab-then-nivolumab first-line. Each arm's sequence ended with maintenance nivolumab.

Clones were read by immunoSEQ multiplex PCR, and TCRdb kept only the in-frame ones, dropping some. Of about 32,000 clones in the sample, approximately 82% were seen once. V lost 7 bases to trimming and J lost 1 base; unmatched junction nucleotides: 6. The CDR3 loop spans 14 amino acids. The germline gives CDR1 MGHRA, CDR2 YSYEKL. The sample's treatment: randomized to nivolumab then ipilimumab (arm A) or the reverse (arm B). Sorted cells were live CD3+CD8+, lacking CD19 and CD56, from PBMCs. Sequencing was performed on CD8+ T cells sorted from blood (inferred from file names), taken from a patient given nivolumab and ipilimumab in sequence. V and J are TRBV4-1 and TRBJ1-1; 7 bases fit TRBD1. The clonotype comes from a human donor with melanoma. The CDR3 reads CASTFEGANTEAFF. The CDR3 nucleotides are TGCGCCAGCACCTTTGAGGGGGCGAACACTGAAGCTTTCTTT.